This TCR beta chain comes out of a study of blood T cell repertoires in COVID-19. Trimming took off 6 bases at V and 4 bases at J, with 12 bases between the two ends. Germline CDR1 is LNHDA and CDR2 is SQIVND (reference sequence). The CDR3 is made up of 13 amino acids. The sample holds a few counts of this clone. Authors' analysis steps: Estimated nucleated cell counts came from reference gene primer amplification. Repertoires were generated with immunoSEQ multiplex PCR, while TCRdb's copy carries only in-frame clones and drops some. D and trimming come from the DNA, and the V and J calls and clone size come from that table. The sample includes approximately 87,000 clones, approximately 80% of them seen just once.

The sequence derives from an elderly woman with acute or convalescent COVID-19. Input material: peripheral blood. The V gene is TRBV19, the J gene TRBJ1-2; D remains ambiguous. The CDR3 DNA follows: TGTGCCAGTAGATTGCGGGGAAGCTATGGCTACACCTTC. Encoded protein: CASRLRGSYGYTF.